These T cell receptor beta chains were read from a single sample in a study of cytotoxic CD8 clonotypes in ibrutinib-treated CLL. Assay used: immunoSEQ multiplex PCR; TCRdb lists only in-frame clones, some missing. The sample holds about 25,000 clones, approximately 81% seen once. The specimen comprised PBMCs, sampled before ibrutinib treatment. The receptors here all came from a human donor with chronic lymphocytic leukemia. CDR3s include the opening cysteine and the closing phenylalanine or tryptophan. D genes are given only for firm matches. Only some rows state a clone size, as once, few, many or a class for expanded clones.

>11|.|once|TRBV5-5|TRBJ2-3
CASSGGDTQYF
TGTGCCAGCAGCGGAGGGGATACGCAGTATTTT
>15|.|.|TRBV6-4|TRBJ2-5
CARQGERHRPRTQYF
TGTGCCAGACAGGGCGAGCGGCACCGCCCACGGACCCAGTACTTC
>14|.|.|TRBV11-3|TRBJ2-1
CASSPTSAYNEQFF
TGTGCCAGCAGCCCCACGAGCGCGTACAATGAGCAGTTCTTC
>15|TRBD1|.|TRBV6-1|TRBJ1-1
CASSVRQGSGTEAFF
TGTGCCAGCAGTGTTAGACAGGGTTCGGGCACTGAAGCTTTCTTT
>14|TRBD1|.|TRBV12-5|TRBJ2-7
CASGLRQGVYEQYF
TGTGCTAGTGGTTTGCGACAGGGCGTCTACGAGCAGTACTTC
>16|.|.|TRBV11-1|TRBJ1-1
CASRNQGPGGISEAFF
TGTGCCAGCAGGAATCAGGGGCCTGGAGGAATATCTGAAGCTTTCTTT
>13|.|once|TRBV14|TRBJ1-2
CASSQVQDYGYTF
TGTGCCAGCAGCCAAGTACAGGACTATGGCTACACCTTC
>14|.|.|TRBV30|TRBJ2-5
CAWSVRSSWETQYF
TGTGCCTGGAGTGTAAGGAGTAGTTGGGAGACCCAGTACTTC
>15|.|.|TRBV7-6|TRBJ1-1
CASSSQQGLNTEAFF
TGTGCCAGCAGCTCTCAACAGGGCCTGAACACTGAAGCTTTCTTT
>13|.|.|TRBV30|TRBJ2-5
CAWSALAGETQYF
TGTGCCTGGAGCGCCCTCGCAGGAGAGACCCAGTACTTC
>16|.|few|TRBV10-3|TRBJ1-1
CAISEGQPQLNTEAFF
TGTGCCATCAGTGAGGGGCAGCCTCAACTGAACACTGAAGCTTTCTTT
>16|TRBD2|.|TRBV5-4|TRBJ2-5
CASSPDSGRVQETQYF
TGTGCCAGCAGCCCGGATAGCGGGAGGGTCCAAGAGACCCAGTACTTC
>13|TRBD1|.|TRBV2|TRBJ2-5
CASSTGQGETQYF
TGTGCCAGCAGTACTGGACAGGGGGAGACCCAGTACTTC
>16|.|.|TRBV6-4|TRBJ1-1
CASSESYRVVNTEAFF
TGTGCCAGCAGTGAATCGTACAGGGTAGTGAACACTGAAGCTTTCTTT
>12|.|large|TRBV11-3|TRBJ2-7
CASSLGAYEQYF
TGTGCCAGCAGCTTAGGTGCCTACGAGCAGTACTTC
>12|.|.|TRBV28|TRBJ2-7
CASSGAFYEQYF
TGTGCCAGCAGTGGGGCCTTCTACGAGCAGTACTTC
>14|.|.|TRBV28|TRBJ2-4
CASSQSTSKHIQYF
TGTGCCAGCAGCCAAAGCACTAGTAAGCACATTCAGTACTTC
>14|TRBD1|.|TRBV4-2|TRBJ2-7
CASSQGQGDYEQYF
TGTGCCAGCAGCCAGGGACAGGGTGACTACGAGCAGTACTTC
>16|.|.|TRBV7-8|TRBJ1-2
CASSPPSGSANYGYTF
TGTGCCAGCAGCCCCCCCTCAGGGTCAGCTAACTATGGCTACACCTTC
>16|.|.|TRBV11-2|TRBJ2-1
CASSLEFGTYYNEQFF
TGTGCCAGCAGCTTAGAATTCGGGACCTACTACAATGAGCAGTTCTTC
>14|.|.|TRBV11-2|TRBJ2-2
CASSLLPSPGELFF
TGTGCCAGCAGCTTACTTCCTAGTCCCGGGGAGCTGTTTTTT
>15|TRBD2|.|TRBV9|TRBJ2-1
CASSVLAGDPGEQFF
TGTGCCAGCAGCGTACTAGCGGGAGACCCAGGTGAGCAGTTCTTC
>15|TRBD2|.|TRBV12-5|TRBJ2-5
CASGLGLASGETQYF
TGTGCTAGTGGTTTGGGACTAGCAAGCGGGGAGACCCAGTACTTC
>13|.|.|TRBV7-3|TRBJ2-7
CASSHGPTYEQYF
TGTGCCAGCAGCCACGGTCCTACCTACGAGCAGTACTTC
>15|TRBD1|.|TRBV5-1|TRBJ2-2
CASSLQGASTGELFF
TGCGCCAGCAGCTTACAGGGGGCGAGCACCGGGGAGCTGTTTTTT
>12|TRBD2|.|TRBV29-1|TRBJ2-1
CSVPGGPSEQFF
TGCAGCGTGCCGGGAGGGCCAAGTGAGCAGTTCTTC
>13|.|.|TRBV6-1|TRBJ2-7
CASSPRDVREQYF
TGTGCCAGCAGCCCTAGGGACGTCCGCGAGCAGTACTTC
>15|.|once|TRBV7-2|TRBJ1-1
CASSLAEGLGTEAFF
TGTGCCAGCAGCTTAGCGGAGGGCCTCGGCACTGAAGCTTTCTTT
>12|.|.|TRBV7-2|TRBJ1-2
CASSDGLYGYTF
TGTGCCAGCAGCGACGGCCTCTATGGCTACACCTTC
>14|.|.|TRBV21-1|TRBJ2-7
CASRLAGRTYEQYF
TGTGCCAGCAGACTAGCGGGACGAACCTACGAGCAGTACTTC
>11|.|once|TRBV11-2|TRBJ1-2
CASSLSSGYTF
TGTGCCAGCAGCTTATCGAGTGGCTACACCTTC
>14|.|.|TRBV19|TRBJ1-2
CASSIVLDFYGYTF
TGTGCCAGTAGTATCGTACTAGATTTCTATGGCTACACCTTC
>16|TRBD2|few|TRBV9|TRBJ2-2
CASSFPALAGTGELFF
TGTGCCAGCAGCTTTCCGGCACTAGCGGGCACCGGGGAGCTGTTTTTT
>14|.|.|TRBV5-5|TRBJ2-3
CASRRTERTDTQYF
TGTGCCAGCAGGCGGACAGAACGCACAGATACGCAGTATTTT
>14|.|.|TRBV27|TRBJ2-5
CASSFDGSKETQYF
TGTGCCAGCAGTTTTGACGGGAGCAAGGAGACCCAGTACTTC
>12|.|.|TRBV15|TRBJ1-5
CATSTLNQPQHF
TGTGCCACCAGCACACTAAATCAGCCCCAGCATTTT
>14|.|.|TRBV19|TRBJ2-2
CAGGSPANTGELFF
TGTGCCGGGGGGAGTCCAGCGAACACCGGGGAGCTGTTTTTT
>13|.|.|TRBV7-2|TRBJ2-3
CASSREPTDTQYF
TGTGCCAGCAGCCGGGAGCCCACAGATACGCAGTATTTT
>13|.|few|TRBV6-6|TRBJ1-2
CASIPGGGYGYTF
TGTGCCAGCATCCCCGGGGGGGGCTATGGCTACACCTTC
>15|.|.|TRBV15|TRBJ2-3
CATSFRGAHTDTQYF
TGTGCCACCAGTTTTAGAGGGGCTCACACAGATACGCAGTATTTT
>15|.|once|TRBV5-5|TRBJ2-3
CASSSSGPSTDTQYF
TGTGCCAGCAGCTCCTCGGGACCGAGCACAGATACGCAGTATTTT
>14|.|.|TRBV5-1|TRBJ1-1
CASSLRPRGAEAFF
TGCGCCAGCAGCTTGAGGCCACGAGGGGCCGAAGCTTTCTTT
>14|TRBD1|.|TRBV30|TRBJ2-1
CAWRPRTGDNEQFF
TGTGCCTGGAGGCCCAGGACAGGGGACAATGAGCAGTTCTTC
>14|.|.|TRBV27|TRBJ1-5
CASMSGVSNQPQHF
TGTGCCAGCATGTCAGGGGTTAGCAATCAGCCCCAGCATTTT
>15|TRBD1|.|TRBV11-1|TRBJ2-3
CASSGGQGNTDTQYF
TGTGCCAGCAGCGGAGGACAGGGGAACACAGATACGCAGTATTTT
>14|.|.|TRBV11-2|TRBJ2-5
CASSLGDGLETQYF
TGTGCCAGCAGCTTAGGGGACGGGCTTGAGACCCAGTACTTC
>17|TRBD1|.|TRBV28|TRBJ2-7
CASSLFGGTGRSYEQYF
TGTGCCAGCAGTTTATTCGGTGGGACAGGGAGGTCCTACGAGCAGTACTTC
>14|.|.|TRBV30|TRBJ2-7
CAWTRGGRIYEQYF
TGTGCCTGGACTAGGGGGGGGAGAATCTACGAGCAGTACTTC
>13|.|few|TRBV5-4|TRBJ1-2
CASSFRTNYGYTF
TGTGCCAGCAGCTTTCGGACTAACTATGGCTACACCTTC
>16|.|.|TRBV9|TRBJ2-2
CASSPKGERGAGELFF
TGTGCCAGCAGCCCTAAAGGGGAGAGGGGGGCCGGGGAGCTGTTTTTT
>18|TRBD2|.|TRBV7-7|TRBJ2-4
CASNLDYPGLAGENIQYF
TGTGCCAGCAACCTAGATTACCCGGGACTAGCGGGAGAAAACATTCAGTACTTC
>15|.|.|TRBV25-1|TRBJ2-3
CASSESDVSTDTQYF
TGTGCCAGCAGTGAGTCTGACGTTAGCACAGATACGCAGTATTTT
>17|TRBD1|few|TRBV27|TRBJ1-1
CASSTDRVSGVRTEAFF
TGTGCCAGCAGTACGGACAGGGTCAGCGGTGTTCGCACTGAAGCTTTCTTT
>18|.|few|TRBV10-3|TRBJ2-1
CAITQAMGGRSSYNEQFF
TGTGCCATCACCCAAGCGATGGGGGGCCGGAGCTCCTACAATGAGCAGTTCTTC
>14|.|.|TRBV27|TRBJ1-1
CASSPLQGNTEAFF
TGTGCCAGCAGTCCCTTACAGGGGAACACTGAAGCTTTCTTT